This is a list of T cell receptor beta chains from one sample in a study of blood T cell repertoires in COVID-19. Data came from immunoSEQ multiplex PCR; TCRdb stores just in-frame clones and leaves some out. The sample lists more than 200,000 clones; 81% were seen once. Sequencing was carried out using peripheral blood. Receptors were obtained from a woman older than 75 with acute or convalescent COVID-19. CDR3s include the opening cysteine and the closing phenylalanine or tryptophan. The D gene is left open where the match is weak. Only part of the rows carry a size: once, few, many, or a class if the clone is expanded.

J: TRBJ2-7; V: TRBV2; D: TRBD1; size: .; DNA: TGTGCCAGCCGCGGGACAGGAGCCTACGAGCAGTACTTC; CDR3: CASRGTGAYEQYF
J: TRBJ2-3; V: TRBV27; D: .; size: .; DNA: TGTGCCAGCAGTTTATTTCTGGCACCCACAGATACGCAGTATTTT; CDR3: CASSLFLAPTDTQYF
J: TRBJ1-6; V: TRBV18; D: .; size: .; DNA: TGTGCCAGCTCACCGAGGGAGCTTGATTCACCCCTCCACTTT; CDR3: CASSPRELDSPLHF
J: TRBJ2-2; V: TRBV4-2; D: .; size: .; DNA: TGTGCCAGCAGCCAGCGGCTGGGCCTAGGGGGCGGGGAGCTGTTTTTT; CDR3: CASSQRLGLGGGELFF
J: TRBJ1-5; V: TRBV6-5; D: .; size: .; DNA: TGTGCCGCCGCCCGAGGGCTGAATCAGCCCCAGCATTTT; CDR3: CAAARGLNQPQHF
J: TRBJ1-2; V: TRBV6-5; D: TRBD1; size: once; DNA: TGTGCCAGCAGGGCAGGGGGAGGCGGCTACACCTTC; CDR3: CASRAGGGGYTF
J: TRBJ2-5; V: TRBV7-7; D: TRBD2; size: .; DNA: TGTGCTTCGACGGGGGGGAGGCAAGAGACCCAGTACTTC; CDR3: CASTGGRQETQYF
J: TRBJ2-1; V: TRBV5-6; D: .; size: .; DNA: TGTGCCAGCAGCCTCGTCGGGGGTTCCTACAATGAGCAGTTCTTC; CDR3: CASSLVGGSYNEQFF
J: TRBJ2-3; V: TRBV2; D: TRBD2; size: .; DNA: TGTGCCACCCTGGGACTACGCACAGATACGCAGTATTTT; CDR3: CATLGLRTDTQYF
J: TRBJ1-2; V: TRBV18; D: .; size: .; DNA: TGTGCCAGCTCACCACCAGGGGCCCAAAACTATGGCTACACCTTC; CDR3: CASSPPGAQNYGYTF
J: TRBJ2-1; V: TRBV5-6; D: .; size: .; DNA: TGTGCCAGCAGCTTATCTAGCTGGTCCTACAATGAGCAGTTCTTC; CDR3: CASSLSSWSYNEQFF
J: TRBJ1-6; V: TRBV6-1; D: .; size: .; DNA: TGTGCCAGCAGTGACCTTGGCAGGGGCCCACATAATTCACCCCTCCACTTT; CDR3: CASSDLGRGPHNSPLHF
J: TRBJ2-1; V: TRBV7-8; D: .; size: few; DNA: TGTGCCAGCAGCTTAGCCGGAGGGGCTTCCTCCTACAATGAGCAGTTCTTC; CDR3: CASSLAGGASSYNEQFF
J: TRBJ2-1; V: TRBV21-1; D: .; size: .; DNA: TGTGCCAGCAGCATTTGGGACAGGGGGCACAATGAGCAGTTCTTC; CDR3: CASSIWDRGHNEQFF
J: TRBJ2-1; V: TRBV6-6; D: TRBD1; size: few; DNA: TGTGCCAGCAGTTACTCAGGGGGCCCTGAGCAGTTCTTC; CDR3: CASSYSGGPEQFF
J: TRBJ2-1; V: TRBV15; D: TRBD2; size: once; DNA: TGTGCCACCAGCGTTGGCCTAGCGGGGGGTCTCTATGAGCAGTTCTTC; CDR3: CATSVGLAGGLYEQFF
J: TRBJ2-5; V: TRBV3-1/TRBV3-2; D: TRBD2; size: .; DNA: TGTGCCAGCAGCCAAGATATTCGGCGTAGCGGGGGTGTAGAGACCCAGTACTTC; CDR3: CASSQDIRRSGGVETQYF
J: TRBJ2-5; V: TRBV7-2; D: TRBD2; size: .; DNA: TGTGCCAGCAGCTACGCACTAGCGCCCCAAGAGACCCAGTACTTC; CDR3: CASSYALAPQETQYF
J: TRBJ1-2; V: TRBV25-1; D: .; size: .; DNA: TGTGCCAGCAGTGACCCCGGGACATACTATGGCTACACCTTC; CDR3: CASSDPGTYYGYTF
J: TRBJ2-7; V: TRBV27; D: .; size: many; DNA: TGTGCCAGCAGTTATAACTTCGGGGAACCGGGCTCCTACGAGCAGTACTTC; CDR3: CASSYNFGEPGSYEQYF
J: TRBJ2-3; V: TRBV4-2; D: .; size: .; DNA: TGTGCCAGCAGCGTCCCAGGGGAAGATACGCAGTATTTT; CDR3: CASSVPGEDTQYF
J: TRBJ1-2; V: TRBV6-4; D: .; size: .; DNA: TGTGCCAGCAGCCCTCGGACAGACTATGGCTACACCTTC; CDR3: CASSPRTDYGYTF
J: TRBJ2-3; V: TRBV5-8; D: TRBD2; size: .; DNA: TGTGCCAGCAGCTTGGTTACTAGCGGGAGTGAGGAGGGGTTCACAGATACGCAGTATTTT; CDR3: CASSLVTSGSEEGFTDTQYF
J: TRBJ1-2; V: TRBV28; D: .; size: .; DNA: TGTGCCAGCAGTTTGCCTACAGGGCTCGTAAACTATGGCTACACCTTC; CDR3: CASSLPTGLVNYGYTF
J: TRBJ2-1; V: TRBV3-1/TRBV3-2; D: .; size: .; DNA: TGTGCCAGCAGCCAATTTCGGGACATGTACAATGAGCAGTTCTTC; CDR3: CASSQFRDMYNEQFF
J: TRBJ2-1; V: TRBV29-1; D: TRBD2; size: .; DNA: TGCAGCGTTGAGACTAGCGGGACTGAGCAGTTCTTC; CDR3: CSVETSGTEQFF
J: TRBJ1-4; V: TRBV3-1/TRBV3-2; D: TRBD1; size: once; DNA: TGTGCCAGCAGCCAAGATCGTGGGACAGGATGGGAAAAACTGTTTTTT; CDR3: CASSQDRGTGWEKLFF
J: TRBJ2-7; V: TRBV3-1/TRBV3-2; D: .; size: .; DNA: TGTGCCAGCAGCCAAGTTGCGTATCCCTCGAGCGAGCAGTACTTC; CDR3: CASSQVAYPSSEQYF
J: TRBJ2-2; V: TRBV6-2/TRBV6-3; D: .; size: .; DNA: TGTGCCAGCAGTTACCCGGGAAAAGCGGCCCCTTTGACCGGGGAGCTGTTTTTT; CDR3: CASSYPGKAAPLTGELFF
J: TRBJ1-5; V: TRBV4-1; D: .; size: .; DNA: TGCGCCAGCAGCCCCCGGGACATAGATCAGCCCCAGCATTTT; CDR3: CASSPRDIDQPQHF
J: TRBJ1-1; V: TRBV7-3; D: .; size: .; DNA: TGTGCCAGCAGCGATGTAGTTGACACTGAAGCTTTCTTT; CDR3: CASSDVVDTEAFF
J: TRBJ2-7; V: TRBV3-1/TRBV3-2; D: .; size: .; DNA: TGTGCCAGCAGCCAAGATCCGATAGGGGTCTCTTCCTACGAGCAGTACTTC; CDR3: CASSQDPIGVSSYEQYF
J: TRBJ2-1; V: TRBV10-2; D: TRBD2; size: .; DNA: TGCGCCAGTCTACTAGCGGGGGACCACAATGAGCAGTTCTTC; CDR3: CASLLAGDHNEQFF
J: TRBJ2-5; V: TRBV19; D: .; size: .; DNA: TGTGCCAGTAGTCTTTCCGGGGGACAAGAGACCCAGTACTTC; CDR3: CASSLSGGQETQYF
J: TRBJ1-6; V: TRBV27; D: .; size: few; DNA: TGTGCCAGCAGTTTACGGTCGGGTTCACCCCTCCACTTT; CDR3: CASSLRSGSPLHF
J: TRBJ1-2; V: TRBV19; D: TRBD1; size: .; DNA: TGTGCCAGTAGTTTCTTGGACAGGGAAAACTATGGCTACACCTTC; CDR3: CASSFLDRENYGYTF